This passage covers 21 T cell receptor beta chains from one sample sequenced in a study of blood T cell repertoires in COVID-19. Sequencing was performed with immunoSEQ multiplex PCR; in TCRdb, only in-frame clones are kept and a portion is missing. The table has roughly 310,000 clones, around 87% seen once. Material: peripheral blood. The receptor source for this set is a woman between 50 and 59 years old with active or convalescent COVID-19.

CDR3 in DNA: TGTGCCAGCAGGATACAGGGCAGTCAGCCCCAGCATTTT. Translation gives CASRIQGSQPQHF. The chain couples TRBV28 to TRBJ1-5, with D perhaps matching TRBD1 (6 bases). V lost 6 bases, J lost 6 bases, and 12 bases lay in between. The CDR3 sequence is 13 residues long. The germline CDR1 and CDR2 sequences are MDHEN and SYDVKM. Based on the CDR3 plus reference TRBV28 and TRBJ1-5, the full variable domain is DVKVTQSSRYLVKRTGEKVFLECVQDMDHENMFWYRQDPGLGLRLIYFSYDVKMKEKGDIPEGYSVSREKKERFSLILESASTNQTSMYLCASRIQGSQPQHFGDGTRLSIL.

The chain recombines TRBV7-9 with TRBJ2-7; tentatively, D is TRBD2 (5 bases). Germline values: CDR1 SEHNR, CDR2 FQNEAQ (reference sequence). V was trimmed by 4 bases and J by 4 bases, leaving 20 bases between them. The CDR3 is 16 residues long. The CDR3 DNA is TGTGCCAGCAGCTCATTGTCCGGGATTAGGGCTTACGAGCAGTACTTC. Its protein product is CASSSLSGIRAYEQYF.

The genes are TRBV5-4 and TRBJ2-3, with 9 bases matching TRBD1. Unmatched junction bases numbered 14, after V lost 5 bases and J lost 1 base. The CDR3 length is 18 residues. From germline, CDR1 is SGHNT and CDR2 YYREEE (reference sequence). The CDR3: CASSKPTGQGLRTDTQYF. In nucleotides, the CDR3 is TGTGCCAGCAGTAAACCGACGGGACAGGGCCTTCGCACAGATACGCAGTATTTT.

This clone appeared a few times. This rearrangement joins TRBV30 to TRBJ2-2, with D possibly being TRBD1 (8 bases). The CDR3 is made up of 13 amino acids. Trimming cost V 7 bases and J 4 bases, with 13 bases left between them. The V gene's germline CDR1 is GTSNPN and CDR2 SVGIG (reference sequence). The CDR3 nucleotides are TGTGCCTTCTACAGGGGGGGCACCGGGGAGCTGTTTTTT. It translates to CAFYRGGTGELFF.

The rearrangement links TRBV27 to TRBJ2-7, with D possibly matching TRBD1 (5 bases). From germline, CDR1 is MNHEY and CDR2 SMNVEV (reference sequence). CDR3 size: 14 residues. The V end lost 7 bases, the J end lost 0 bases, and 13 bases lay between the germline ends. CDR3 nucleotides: TGTGCCAGCAAAGATCGGCAGGGCTCCTACGAGCAGTACTTC. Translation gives CASKDRQGSYEQYF.

CDR3 protein: CASSLWQGEAFF. The CDR3 region has the DNA TGTGCCAGCAGTTTATGGCAGGGAGAAGCTTTCTTT. The chain uses TRBV12-3 or TRBV12-4 and TRBJ1-1; a possible D gene is TRBD1 (5 bases). The CDR3 is 12 amino acids. V lost 2 bases and J lost 8, with 9 bases in between.

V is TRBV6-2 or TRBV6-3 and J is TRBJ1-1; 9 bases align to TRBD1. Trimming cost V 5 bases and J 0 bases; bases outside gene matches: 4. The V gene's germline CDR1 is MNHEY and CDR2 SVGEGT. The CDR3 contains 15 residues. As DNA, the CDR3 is TGTGCCAGCAGTCCCGACAGGGGGGTGAACACTGAAGCTTTCTTT. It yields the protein CASSPDRGVNTEAFF.

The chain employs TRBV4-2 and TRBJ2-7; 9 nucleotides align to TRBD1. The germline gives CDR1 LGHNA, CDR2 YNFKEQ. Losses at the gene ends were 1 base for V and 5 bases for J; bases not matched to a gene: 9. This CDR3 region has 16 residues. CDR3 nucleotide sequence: TGTGCCAGCAGCCAAGGGGTGGGGACAGGGACTAACGAGCAGTACTTC. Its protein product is CASSQGVGTGTNEQYF.

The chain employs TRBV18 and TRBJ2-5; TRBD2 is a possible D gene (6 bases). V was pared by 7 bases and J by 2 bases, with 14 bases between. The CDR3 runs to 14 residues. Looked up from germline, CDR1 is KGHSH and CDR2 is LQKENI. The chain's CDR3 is CASYSGVAQETQYF. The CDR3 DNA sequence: TGTGCCAGCTACTCGGGAGTGGCACAAGAGACCCAGTACTTC. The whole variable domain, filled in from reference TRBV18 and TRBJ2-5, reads NAGVMQNPRHLVRRRGQEARLRCSPMKGHSHVYWYRQLPEEGLKFMVYLQKENIIDESGMPKERFSAEFPKEGPSILRIQQVVRGDSAAYFCASYSGVAQETQYFGPGTRLLVL.

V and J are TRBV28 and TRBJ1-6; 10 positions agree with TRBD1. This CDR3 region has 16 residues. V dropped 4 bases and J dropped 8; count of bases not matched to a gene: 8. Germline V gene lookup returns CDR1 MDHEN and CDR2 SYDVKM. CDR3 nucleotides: TGTGCCAGCAGTTATGTGACAGGGGGCGTAGATTCACCCCTCCACTTT. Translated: CASSYVTGGVDSPLHF.

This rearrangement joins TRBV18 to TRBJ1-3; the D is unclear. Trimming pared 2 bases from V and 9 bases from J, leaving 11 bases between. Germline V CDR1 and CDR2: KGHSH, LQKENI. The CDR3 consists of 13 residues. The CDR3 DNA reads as TGTGCCAGCTCACCAAATGAGGGTAGCACCATATATTTT. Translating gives CASSPNEGSTIYF. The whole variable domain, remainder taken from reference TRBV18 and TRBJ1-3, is NAGVMQNPRHLVRRRGQEARLRCSPMKGHSHVYWYRQLPEEGLKFMVYLQKENIIDESGMPKERFSAEFPKEGPSILRIQQVVRGDSAAYFCASSPNEGSTIYFGEGSWLTVV.

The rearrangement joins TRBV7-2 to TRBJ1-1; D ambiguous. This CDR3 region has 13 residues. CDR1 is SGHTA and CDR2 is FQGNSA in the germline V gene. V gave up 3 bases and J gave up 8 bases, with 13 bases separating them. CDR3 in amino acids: CASSFARRREAFF. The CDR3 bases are TGTGCCAGCAGCTTCGCGCGCAGGAGGGAAGCTTTCTTT.

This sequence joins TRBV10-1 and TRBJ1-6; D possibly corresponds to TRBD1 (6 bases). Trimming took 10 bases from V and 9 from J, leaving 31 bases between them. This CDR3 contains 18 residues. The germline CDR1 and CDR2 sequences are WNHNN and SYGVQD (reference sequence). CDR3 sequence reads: CATGRVTMAGVRVSPLHF. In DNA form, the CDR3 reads TGCGCCACCGGCCGGGTGACCATGGCAGGGGTACGTGTTTCACCCCTCCACTTT.

CDR3 amino acids: CASSFGGSNQPQHF. The DNA of the CDR3 is TGCGCCAGCAGCTTCGGGGGTAGCAATCAGCCCCAGCATTTT. V is TRBV5-1 and J is TRBJ1-5; a possible D gene is TRBD1 (5 bases). Germline V gene lookup returns CDR1 SGHRS and CDR2 YFSETQ. This CDR3 region has 14 residues. The V gene lost 2 bases and the J gene lost 0 bases, with 6 bases spanning the gap.

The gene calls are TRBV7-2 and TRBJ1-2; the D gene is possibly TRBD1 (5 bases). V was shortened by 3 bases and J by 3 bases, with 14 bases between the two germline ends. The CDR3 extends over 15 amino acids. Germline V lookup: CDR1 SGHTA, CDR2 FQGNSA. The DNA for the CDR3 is TGTGCCAGCAGCTTTTCGTTCGACAGCTACTATGGCTACACCTTC. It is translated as CASSFSFDSYYGYTF.

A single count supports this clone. CDR3: CASSPDPASAKNTGELFF. The CDR3 coding sequence is TGCGCCAGCAGCCCAGACCCCGCTAGCGCGAAGAACACCGGGGAGCTGTTTTTT. The chain is built from TRBV4-1 and TRBJ2-2; D is perhaps TRBD2 (6 bases). The V end lost 4 bases, the J end lost 1 base, and 19 bases lay between the germline ends. In germline, CDR1 is MGHRA, CDR2 YSYEKL. The CDR3 length is 18 residues.

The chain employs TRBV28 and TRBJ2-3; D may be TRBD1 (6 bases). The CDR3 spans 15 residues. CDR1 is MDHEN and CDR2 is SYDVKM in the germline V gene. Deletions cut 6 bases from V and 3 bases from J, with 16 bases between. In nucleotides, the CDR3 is TGTGCCAGCAGGAACAGGGAGAAAGGAACAGATACGCAGTATTTT. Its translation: CASRNREKGTDTQYF.

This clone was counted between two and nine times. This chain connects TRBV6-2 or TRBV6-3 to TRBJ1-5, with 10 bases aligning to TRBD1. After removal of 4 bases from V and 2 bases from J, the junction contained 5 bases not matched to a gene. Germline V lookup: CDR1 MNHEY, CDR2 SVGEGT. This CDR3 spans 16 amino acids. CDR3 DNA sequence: TGTGCCAGCAGTTGGGGGACAGGGGAAGGCAATCAGCCCCAGCATTTT. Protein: CASSWGTGEGNQPQHF.

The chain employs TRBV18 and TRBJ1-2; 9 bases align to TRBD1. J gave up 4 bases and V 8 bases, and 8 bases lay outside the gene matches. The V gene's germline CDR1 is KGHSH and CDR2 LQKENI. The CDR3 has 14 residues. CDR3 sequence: CASVPTGGGYGYTF. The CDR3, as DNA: TGTGCCAGCGTCCCAACAGGGGGCGGCTATGGCTACACCTTC.

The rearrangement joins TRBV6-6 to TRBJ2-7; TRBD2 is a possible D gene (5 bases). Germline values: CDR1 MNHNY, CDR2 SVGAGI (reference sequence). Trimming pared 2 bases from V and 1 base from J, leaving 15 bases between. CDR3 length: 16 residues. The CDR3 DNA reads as TGTGCCAGCAGTTACCCGGGGTCAGACGGTTCCTACGAGCAGTACTTC. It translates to CASSYPGSDGSYEQYF.

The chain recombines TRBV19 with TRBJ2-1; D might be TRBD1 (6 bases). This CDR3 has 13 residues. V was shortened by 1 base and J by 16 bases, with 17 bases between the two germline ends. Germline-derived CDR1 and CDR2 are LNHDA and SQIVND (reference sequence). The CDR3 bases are TGTGCCAGTAGTATAGTTGAGAAAGGGACACCTTTCTTC. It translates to CASSIVEKGTPFF.